This is a list of T cell receptor beta chains from one sample in a study of blood T cells in healthy people across ages. MiXCR was run by TCRdb on the 5' RACE reads, yielding one entry per CDR3 protein. This table has about 1,500,000 distinct CDR3 sequences, about 28% appearing once. The sample comprised blood. All receptors derive from a woman younger than 45 in good health. Each CDR3 is given with its conserved first and last residue. Each record gives: J gene, V gene, D gene, clone size, CDR3 protein, CDR3 DNA. D genes are given only for firm matches. A row's size may be missing; if present it is once, few, many or a size class.

J gene: TRBJ2-3
V gene: TRBV5-4
D gene: .
clone size: .
CDR3 protein: CASSLDSGVPMPDTQYF
CDR3 DNA: TGTGCCAGCAGCTTGGATTCCGGGGTTCCGATGCCAGATACGCAGTATTTT

J gene: TRBJ1-1
V gene: TRBV5-5
D gene: TRBD1
clone size: many
CDR3 protein: CASSPNDRGWNTEAFF
CDR3 DNA: TGTGCCAGCAGCCCGAACGACAGGGGATGGAACACTGAAGCTTTCTTT

J gene: TRBJ1-2
V gene: TRBV12-3/TRBV12-4
D gene: .
clone size: .
CDR3 protein: CASSPKEKYYGYTF
CDR3 DNA: TGTGCCAGCAGTCCCAAGGAGAAATACTATGGCTACACCTTC

J gene: TRBJ2-7
V gene: TRBV4-1
D gene: TRBD2
clone size: many
CDR3 protein: CASSQGTSGGFLDEQYF
CDR3 DNA: TGCGCCAGCAGCCAAGGGACTAGCGGGGGATTCTTGGACGAGCAGTACTTC

J gene: TRBJ2-2
V gene: TRBV29-1
D gene: .
clone size: .
CDR3 protein: CSVVIVSGGELFF
CDR3 DNA: TGCAGCGTTGTTATAGTGAGCGGCGGGGAGCTGTTTTTT

J gene: TRBJ2-7
V gene: TRBV6-2/TRBV6-3
D gene: .
clone size: few
CDR3 protein: CASSRTTASYEQYF
CDR3 DNA: TGTGCCAGCAGCCGTACTACGGCCTCCTACGAGCAGTACTTC

J gene: TRBJ2-5
V gene: TRBV9
D gene: .
clone size: few
CDR3 protein: CASSPPGAVGQETQYF
CDR3 DNA: TGTGCCAGCAGCCCCCCGGGGGCAGTCGGGCAAGAGACCCAGTACTTC

J gene: TRBJ2-1
V gene: TRBV6-5
D gene: TRBD2
clone size: few
CDR3 protein: CASSYRGGGVYNEQFF
CDR3 DNA: TGTGCCAGCAGTTACCGGGGGGGAGGGGTCTACAATGAGCAGTTCTTC

J gene: TRBJ2-7
V gene: TRBV7-2
D gene: .
clone size: .
CDR3 protein: CASSFRSDSIHEQYF
CDR3 DNA: TGTGCCAGCAGTTTTAGGTCGGATAGTATCCACGAGCAGTACTTC

J gene: TRBJ2-1
V gene: TRBV6-1
D gene: TRBD2
clone size: few
CDR3 protein: CASSEMELAGVYNEQFF
CDR3 DNA: TGTGCCAGCAGTGAAATGGAACTAGCGGGAGTCTACAATGAGCAGTTCTTC

J gene: TRBJ1-2
V gene: TRBV20-1
D gene: .
clone size: many
CDR3 protein: CSAYPGLTNYGYTF
CDR3 DNA: TGCAGTGCGTATCCGGGCCTCACTAACTATGGCTACACCTTC

J gene: TRBJ1-5
V gene: TRBV6-6
D gene: .
clone size: few
CDR3 protein: CASSYEGKKYQPQHF
CDR3 DNA: TGTGCCAGCAGTTACGAGGGGAAAAAGTATCAGCCCCAGCATTTT

J gene: TRBJ2-7
V gene: TRBV11-2
D gene: .
clone size: few
CDR3 protein: CASSLTWQGVGGEQYF
CDR3 DNA: TGTGCCAGCAGCCTCACGTGGCAGGGGGTAGGAGGGGAGCAGTACTTC

J gene: TRBJ2-1
V gene: TRBV5-5
D gene: TRBD2
clone size: .
CDR3 protein: CASSLGLAGGGQETQFF
CDR3 DNA: TGTGCCAGCAGCTTGGGACTAGCGGGGGGGGGCCAAGAGACCCAGTTCTTC

J gene: TRBJ2-5
V gene: TRBV14
D gene: .
clone size: .
CDR3 protein: CASSQVRGMTQYF
CDR3 DNA: TGTGCCAGCAGCCAAGTCCGGGGTATGACCCAGTACTTC

J gene: TRBJ2-3
V gene: TRBV4-3
D gene: .
clone size: few
CDR3 protein: CASSQETGPDTQYF
CDR3 DNA: TGCGCCAGCAGCCAAGAAACAGGCCCCGATACGCAGTATTTT

J gene: TRBJ2-5
V gene: TRBV7-2
D gene: TRBD1
clone size: few
CDR3 protein: CASSSGQGVGTQYF
CDR3 DNA: TGTGCCAGCAGCTCCGGACAGGGGGTCGGGACCCAGTACTTC